Shown below are 30 T cell receptor beta chains from a single sample sequenced in a study of T cell responses to AZD1222 COVID-19 vaccine. Here immunoSEQ multiplex PCR was the method, and the copy in TCRdb shows in-frame clones only, minus some. The data show approximately 140,000 clones, approximately 78% seen once. The source was peripheral blood, collected on day 0 of MenACWY control vaccination. These receptor sequences come from an adult in good health.

This clone showed up just a few times. This sequence joins TRBV29-1 and TRBJ1-2, with D maybe TRBD1 (6 bases). Germline V gene sequence: CDR1 SQVTM, CDR2 ANQGSEA. V dropped 6 bases and J dropped 7 bases, with 9 bases sitting between them. This CDR3 has 10 amino acids. CDR3 sequence: CSVGGAGYTF. The CDR3 region has the DNA TGCAGCGTGGGGGGGGCTGGCTACACCTTC.

This sequence joins TRBV29-1 and TRBJ2-3; 7 bases map to TRBD2. Germline lookup yields CDR1 SQVTM and CDR2 ANQGSEA. CDR3 length: 14 residues. V shed 3 bases and J 1 base; nucleotides not matched to a gene: 4. CDR3 in amino acids: CSVDAGVGTDTQYF. The CDR3 nucleotides are TGCAGCGTTGACGCGGGGGTGGGCACAGATACGCAGTATTTT.

V and J are TRBV29-1 and TRBJ1-2; D remains unclear. Germline values: CDR1 SQVTM, CDR2 ANQGSEA. V was trimmed by 5 bases and J by 4 bases, leaving 14 bases between them. There are 13 residues in the CDR3. This CDR3 reads CSVRKSHSYGYTF. CDR3 nucleotides: TGCAGCGTTCGAAAATCTCATAGCTATGGCTACACCTTC.

V gene TRBV6-1 combines with J gene TRBJ1-1, with TRBD1 matching 7 bases. The V gene's germline CDR1 is MNHNS and CDR2 SASEGT. Trimming took 1 base from V and 6 from J; bases not matched to a gene: 5. CDR3 size: 14 residues. The CDR3 DNA reads TGTGCCAGCAGTGAAGAAAGGGGGCGGGCTGAAGCTTTCTTT. Translating gives CASSEERGRAEAFF.

This sequence joins TRBV6-5 and TRBJ1-3; a weak D match, TRBD1 (5 bases). V was pared by 10 bases and J by 3 bases, with 13 bases between. This CDR3 spans 13 amino acids. CDR1 and CDR2 from the germline V gene are MNHEY and SVGAGI. The CDR3 region is CATSWGGGNTIYF. In DNA form, the CDR3 reads TGTGCCACCTCGTGGGGCGGTGGAAACACCATATATTTT.

This chain uses TRBV7-2 with TRBJ2-2, with D uncertain. The germline CDR1 and CDR2 sequences are SGHTA and FQGNSA. The V end lost 2 bases, the J end lost 8 bases, and 9 bases lay between the germline ends. There are 13 residues in the CDR3. The DNA of the CDR3 is TGTGCCAGCAGCTTACTGACCCTAGGGGAGCTGTTTTTT. Its translation is CASSLLTLGELFF. Full variable domain (outside the CDR3, taken from reference TRBV7-2 and TRBJ2-2): GAGVSQSPSNKVTEKGKDVELRCDPISGHTALYWYRQSLGQGLEFLIYFQGNSAPDKSGLPSDRFSAERTGGSVSTLTIQRTQQEDSAVYLCASSLLTLGELFFGEGSRLTVL.

About this clone: Other DNA sequences of this sample code for an identical CDR3. J is TRBJ2-5 and V is TRBV11-2, with unresolved D. CDR3 length: 13 amino acids. Germline CDR1 SGHAT, CDR2 FQNNGV. V was pared by 1 base and J by 3 bases, with 6 bases between. The CDR3 sequence: CASSLGAEETQYF. The DNA for the CDR3 is TGTGCCAGCAGCTTAGGAGCTGAAGAGACCCAGTACTTC.

The rearrangement joins TRBV11-2 to TRBJ2-1, with D possibly matching TRBD2 (5 bases). Per germline, CDR1 SGHAT and CDR2 FQNNGV. V was trimmed by 7 bases and J by 8 bases, leaving 15 bases between them. The CDR3 spans 13 residues. CDR3 sequence: CASILSGSDEQFF. DNA for the CDR3: TGTGCCAGCATCCTATCGGGGTCGGATGAGCAGTTCTTC.

This clone was recorded once. V usage is TRBV2 and J usage is TRBJ1-4; 10 bases line up with TRBD1. After removal of 4 bases from V and 7 bases from J, the junction contained 3 bases not matched to a gene. CDR3 size: 14 residues. Germline loops: CDR1 SNHLY, CDR2 FYNNEI. CDR3: CASSVGDRGEKLFF. The CDR3 DNA is TGTGCCAGCAGTGTTGGGGACAGGGGTGAAAAACTGTTTTTT.

The rearrangement links TRBV19 to TRBJ1-1; D not certain. CDR3 length: 16 residues. CDR1 is LNHDA and CDR2 is SQIVND in the germline V gene (reference sequence). The germline V and J ends were trimmed by 5 bases and 1 base, with 17 bases remaining between them. The CDR3, as DNA: TGTGCCAGTAGTTCCCCCGGCTCAGCAGAGAACACTGAAGCTTTCTTT. Translated, it gives CASSSPGSAENTEAFF. The whole variable domain, remainder taken from reference TRBV19 and TRBJ1-1, is DGGITQSPKYLFRKEGQNVTLSCEQNLNHDAMYWYRQDPGQGLRLIYYSQIVNDFQKGDIAEGYSVSREKKESFPLTVTSAQKNPTAFYLCASSSPGSAENTEAFFGQGTRLTVV.

This clone was detected only once. J is TRBJ1-2 and V is TRBV2; D gene unclear. This CDR3 is 16 amino acids long. Per germline, CDR1 SNHLY and CDR2 FYNNEI. V was shortened by 6 bases and J by 4 bases, with 21 bases between the two germline ends. The CDR3 here is CASRAPRREDSYGYTF. In nucleotides, the CDR3 is TGTGCCAGCAGGGCGCCACGGAGGGAAGATTCCTATGGCTACACCTTC.

The chain carries TRBV5-5 and TRBJ2-7; D gene unclear. CDR1 SGHKS and CDR2 YYEKEE come from the germline V gene (reference sequence). The CDR3 has 14 residues. V was cut by 0 bases and J by 1 base, with 8 bases left in between. CDR3 DNA sequence: TGTGCCAGCAGCTTGGTGTGGGTATCCTACGAGCAGTACGTC. This gives the protein CASSLVWVSYEQYV.

The chain links TRBV29-1 to TRBJ2-7; D is uncertain. Trimming left V 6 bases short and J 0 bases short, with 9 bases between. This CDR3 has 12 amino acids. Looked up from germline, CDR1 is SQVTM and CDR2 is ANQGSEA. The CDR3 DNA reads TGCAGCGTCCTGTCTCCCTCCTACGAGCAGTACGTC. Protein sequence: CSVLSPSYEQYV.

This chain links TRBV11-2 with TRBJ2-5, with D perhaps matching TRBD2 (6 bases). Trimming took off 5 bases at V and 5 bases at J, with 12 bases between the two ends. The CDR3 contains 13 residues. Germline loops: CDR1 SGHAT, CDR2 FQNNGV. The CDR3 DNA follows: TGTGCCAGCAGCGCCGGGGCGGGGGAGACCCAGTACTTC. Translation: CASSAGAGETQYF. The full variable domain, in which reference TRBV11-2 and TRBJ2-5 provide the parts outside the CDR3, is EAGVAQSPRYKIIEKRQSVAFWCNPISGHATLYWYQQILGQGPKLLIQFQNNGVVDDSQLPKDRFSAERLKGVDSTLKIQPAKLEDSAVYLCASSAGAGETQYFGPGTRLLVL.

J is TRBJ1-1 and V is TRBV5-1; 7 bases fit TRBD1. Per the germline V gene, CDR1 is SGHRS and CDR2 is YFSETQ. There are 13 residues in the CDR3. V trimming: 3 bases; J trimming: 5 bases; junction bases outside the gene matches: 4. Written as DNA, the CDR3 is TGCGCCAGCAGCTCGGGACAGAAAACTGAAGCTTTCTTT. Its translation: CASSSGQKTEAFF.

This clone occurred once. The V call is TRBV7-8, the J call TRBJ1-6; 8 bases are shared with TRBD1. V trimming: 1 base; J trimming: 6 bases; junction bases outside the gene matches: 5. Germline CDR1 and CDR2: SGHVS and FQNEAQ. The CDR3 has 16 residues. The CDR3 loop is CASSLVGGQVNSPLHF. The CDR3 nucleotides are TGTGCCAGCAGCTTAGTGGGGGGACAGGTTAATTCACCCCTCCACTTT.

This chain connects TRBV5-6 to TRBJ2-2; maybe TRBD2 (5 bases). The CDR3 length is 18 residues. Per the germline V gene, CDR1 is SGHDT and CDR2 is YYEEEE. V gave up 2 bases and J gave up 2 bases, with 19 bases separating them. CDR3 in DNA: TGTGCCAGCAGCTTTCTGCACAGTCCGAGACTAAACACCGGGGAGCTGTTTTTT. It encodes CASSFLHSPRLNTGELFF.

The rearrangement joins TRBV30 to TRBJ1-4; a weak D match, TRBD1 (6 bases). V was clipped by 0 bases and J by 5 bases, with 13 bases between them. This CDR3 contains 15 residues. The germline V gene encodes CDR1 GTSNPN and CDR2 SVGIG (reference sequence). The CDR3 spells CAWSVTGQWNEKLFF. CDR3 nucleotide sequence: TGTGCCTGGAGTGTAACAGGACAGTGGAATGAAAAACTGTTTTTT.

V is TRBV11-2 and J is TRBJ2-7; a weak D match, TRBD2 (5 bases). Trimming shortened V by 4 bases and J by 0 bases, and 13 bases separated the two germline ends. CDR1 is SGHAT, CDR2 FQNNGV, per germline. The CDR3 is 15 amino acids. The CDR3 coding sequence is TGTGCCAGCAGCTCCCCGGGTAGCGTCTCCTACGAGCAGTACTTC. Amino acid sequence: CASSSPGSVSYEQYF.

This sequence joins TRBV7-3 and TRBJ2-2; D gene unclear. The CDR3 totals 14 residues. The germline V and J ends were trimmed by 6 bases and 1 base, with 9 bases remaining between them. Germline V gives CDR1 SGHTA, CDR2 FQGTGA. CDR3 sequence: CASRQGRNTGELFF. The CDR3 coding sequence is TGTGCCAGCAGACAAGGACGGAACACCGGGGAGCTGTTTTTT. The whole variable domain, remainder taken from reference TRBV7-3 and TRBJ2-2, is GAGVSQTPSNKVTEKGKYVELRCDPISGHTALYWYRQSLGQGPEFLIYFQGTGAADDSGLPNDRFFAVRPEGSVSTLKIQRTERGDSAVYLCASRQGRNTGELFFGEGSRLTVL.

The chain couples TRBV7-3 to TRBJ2-2; 12 positions agree with TRBD2. V was pared by 2 bases and J by 7 bases, with 8 bases of the junction left unmatched. The germline V gene has CDR1 SGHTA and CDR2 FQGTGA. This CDR3 comprises 17 residues. The CDR3 spells CASSLGPGLAGSGELFF. The CDR3 DNA follows: TGTGCCAGCAGCTTAGGTCCGGGACTAGCGGGTAGCGGGGAGCTGTTTTTT.

The chain recombines TRBV19 with TRBJ1-6; D is unclear. Per germline, CDR1 LNHDA and CDR2 SQIVND (reference sequence). The CDR3 is 13 amino acids. Trimming took 6 bases from V and 6 from J, leaving 9 bases between them. The CDR3, as DNA: TGTGCCAGTAGCGACACTGGTAATTCACCCCTCCACTTT. Translated, it gives CASSDTGNSPLHF.

This rearrangement joins TRBV19 to TRBJ1-1; D gene ambiguous. Trimming cost V 7 bases and J 1 base, with 7 bases left between them. The germline gives CDR1 LNHDA, CDR2 SQIVND (reference sequence). CDR3 size: 12 residues. The CDR3 nucleotides read TGTGCCAGTAACAGCGCGAACACTGAAGCTTTCTTT. Its translation is CASNSANTEAFF.

The CDR3 is CASSLTGQGNIQYF. The CDR3 nucleotides read TGTGCCAGCAGCTTAACGGGACAGGGTAACATTCAGTACTTC. The gene calls are TRBV11-2 and TRBJ2-4; 9 bases are shared with TRBD1. Per germline, CDR1 SGHAT and CDR2 FQNNGV. The junction had 3 bases not matched to a gene; V was cut back by 2 bases and J by 7 bases. This CDR3 contains 14 residues.

This chain links TRBV28 with TRBJ1-2, with D uncertain. The CDR3 is made up of 15 amino acids. Trimming pared 5 bases from V and 5 bases from J, leaving 18 bases between. CDR1 is MDHEN and CDR2 is SYDVKM in the germline V gene. The DNA for the CDR3 is TGTGCCAGCAGTGCTACAGCAGGAGAGGGATATGGCTACACCTTC. Translating it yields CASSATAGEGYGYTF.

The genes are TRBV5-1 and TRBJ2-7; 8 nucleotides line up with TRBD1. V trimming: 5 bases; J trimming: 2 bases; junction bases outside the gene matches: 6. The CDR3 loop spans 14 amino acids. CDR1 SGHRS and CDR2 YFSETQ come from the germline V gene. The CDR3 nucleotides are TGCGCCAGCAGTTCGGACAGGGTCCCCTACGAGCAGTACTTC. Protein product: CASSSDRVPYEQYF.

The rearrangement uses TRBV30 and TRBJ1-6; D is perhaps TRBD1 (6 bases). Trimming removed 0 bases from V and 6 bases from J, with 9 bases in between. The CDR3 runs 14 residues. Germline loops: CDR1 GTSNPN, CDR2 SVGIG (reference sequence). The CDR3 nucleotides read TGTGCCTGGAGTGTACAGGGAGGTAATTCACCCCTCCACTTT. The encoded protein is CAWSVQGGNSPLHF. The variable domain in full, with the rest retrieved from reference TRBV30 and TRBJ1-6, is SQTIHQWPATLVQPVGSPLSLECTVEGTSNPNLYWYRQAAGRGLQLLFYSVGIGQISSEVPQNLSASRPQDRQFILSSKKLLLSDSGFYLCAWSVQGGNSPLHFGNGTRLTVT.

CDR3 sequence: CASSLPAGRFYGYTF. The CDR3 DNA reads TGTGCCAGCAGCCTCCCCGCTGGACGGTTCTATGGCTACACCTTC. The chain couples TRBV7-2 to TRBJ1-2; D gene uncertain. This CDR3 spans 15 amino acids. The V end was cut by 5 bases, the J end by 4 bases, with 17 bases between. Germline CDR1 reads SGHTA; CDR2 reads FQGNSA.

The CDR3 sequence is CASSKLPGQGMNQPQHF. CDR3 nucleotides: TGTGCCAGCAGCAAACTACCGGGACAGGGGATGAATCAGCCCCAGCATTTT. This chain uses TRBV21-1 with TRBJ1-5; TRBD1 was called by the table and not checked on the DNA. TRBV21-1 is designated a pseudogene. The CDR3 is 17 amino acids.

The rearrangement links TRBV7-9 to TRBJ1-2, with 9 bases aligning to TRBD1. The CDR3 is made up of 18 amino acids. Germline V gene data show CDR1 as SEHNR and CDR2 as FQNEAQ (reference sequence). V shed 5 bases, J shed 3 bases, and the junction held 16 bases outside the gene matches. CDR3 sequence reads: CASSTVRDREGSDYGYTF. CDR3 sequence (DNA): TGTGCCAGCAGCACCGTAAGGGACAGGGAGGGTTCCGACTATGGCTACACCTTC.